This T cell receptor (beta chain) was captured by sequencing in a study of glioma-infiltrating T cells after dendritic cell vaccination. Generated by immunoSEQ multiplex PCR, the TCRdb table keeps only in-frame clones and is missing some. This sample has about 95,000 clones, with more than 75% found just once. Sequences were derived from blood, sampled before dendritic cell vaccination. The sequence derives from a human donor with glioblastoma.

The chain's CDR3 is CSVQQGPPNEQYF. The CDR3 region has the DNA TGCAGCGTGCAACAGGGTCCCCCTAACGAGCAGTACTTC. This rearrangement joins TRBV29-1 to TRBJ2-7; D is possibly TRBD1 (6 bases). Trimming pared 6 bases from V and 5 bases from J, leaving 17 bases between. The CDR3 is 13 residues long. Germline assignment: CDR1 SQVTM and CDR2 ANQGSEA.